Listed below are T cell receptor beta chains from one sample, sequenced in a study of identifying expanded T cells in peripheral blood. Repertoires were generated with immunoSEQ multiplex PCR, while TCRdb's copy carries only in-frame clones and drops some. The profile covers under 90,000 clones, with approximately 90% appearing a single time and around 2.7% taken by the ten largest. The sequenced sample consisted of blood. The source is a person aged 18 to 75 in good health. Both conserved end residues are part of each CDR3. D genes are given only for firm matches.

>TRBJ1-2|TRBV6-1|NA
TGTGCCAGCAGTGAAGGGGAGTCCTATGGCTACACCTTC
CASSEGESYGYTF
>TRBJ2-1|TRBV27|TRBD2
TGTGCCAGCAGTTCGCGCTATAGCGGGAGGAAGTTTAATGAGCAGTTCTTC
CASSSRYSGRKFNEQFF
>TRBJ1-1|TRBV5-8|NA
TGTGCCAGCAGCTCCCTACGGGAGGGAGGCACTGAAGCTTTCTTT
CASSSLREGGTEAFF
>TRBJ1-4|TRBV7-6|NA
TGTGCCAGCAGCTTAGGCCCCCCGGAGCCAAATGAAAAACTGTTTTTT
CASSLGPPEPNEKLFF
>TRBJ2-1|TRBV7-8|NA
TGTGCCAGCAGCTTAGGAACTACCGGACGTCTCTACAATGAGCAGTTCTTC
CASSLGTTGRLYNEQFF
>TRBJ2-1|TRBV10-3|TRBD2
TGTGCCATCAGGGCCGAGCGGGAGAGCTACAATGAGCAGTTCTTC
CAIRAERESYNEQFF
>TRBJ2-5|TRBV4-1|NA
TGCGCCAGCAGCCTTACGCTGGGCGAGACCCAGTACTTC
CASSLTLGETQYF
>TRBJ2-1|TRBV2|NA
TGTGCCAGCTCCTTTCTCGTATCGAGTGAGCAGTTCTTC
CASSFLVSSEQFF
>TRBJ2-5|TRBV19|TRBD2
TGTGCCAGTAGGCTAGCGGACCAAGAGACCCAGTACTTC
CASRLADQETQYF
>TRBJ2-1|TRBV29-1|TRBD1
TGCAGCGCCGAACAGGGGTCGGATCTCCGAAATGAGCAGTTCTTC
CSAEQGSDLRNEQFF
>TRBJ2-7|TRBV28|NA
TGTGCCAGCAGTGCCCTCTACGAGCAGTACTTC
CASSALYEQYF
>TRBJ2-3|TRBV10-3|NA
TGTGCCATCACCCGCATCGCGACAGATACGCAGTATTTT
CAITRIATDTQYF
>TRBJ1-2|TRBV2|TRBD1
TGTGCCAGCAGTGAGGGGACAGGGCTCCACTATGGCTACACCTTC
CASSEGTGLHYGYTF
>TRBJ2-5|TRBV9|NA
TGTGCCAGCAGCCATCCTTTAGGGCGGGATGAGGGGACCCAGTACTTC
CASSHPLGRDEGTQYF
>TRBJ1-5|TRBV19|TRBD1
TGTGCCAGTAGGGGGGCAGGGGGCGATAGCAATCAGCCCCAGCATTTT
CASRGAGGDSNQPQHF